Shown below are 32 T cell receptor beta chains from a single sample sequenced in a study of T cell responses to AZD1222 COVID-19 vaccine. Profiling relied on immunoSEQ multiplex PCR, and the TCRdb table lists in-frame clones only, not all of them. Of 100,000 to 150,000 clones in the sample, roughly nine tenths were seen once. The source was peripheral blood, collected on day 0 of AZD1222 vaccination. These receptors all stem from an adult in good health.

The V call is TRBV4-3, the J call TRBJ2-1; the D is unclear. CDR3 length: 15 residues. V was clipped by 4 bases and J by 5 bases, with 15 bases between them. From germline, CDR1 is LGHNA and CDR2 YSLEER. CDR3 region: CASSRSDIRDNEQFF. The CDR3 DNA follows: TGCGCCAGCAGCCGGAGCGACATCCGCGACAATGAGCAGTTCTTC.

J is TRBJ2-7 and V is TRBV3-1 (or the pseudogene TRBV3-2); TRBD2 matches at 9 bases. V shed 8 bases, J shed 1 base, and the junction held 3 bases outside the gene matches. Germline-derived CDR1 and CDR2 are LGHDT and YNNKEL (reference sequence). The CDR3 is 13 residues long. DNA for the CDR3: TGTGCCAGCGCGGGAGGGCTATCCTACGAGCAGTACTTC. Residues: CASAGGLSYEQYF.

CDR3 coding DNA: TGTGCCAGCGAAGCCAAGGATCGGGCAGGAATGTACTTC. Its translation is CASEAKDRAGMYF. The chain recombines TRBV21-1 with TRBJ2-7. TRBV21-1 is a pseudogene segment. This CDR3 region has 13 residues.

This chain links TRBV24-1 with TRBJ2-1; D is ambiguous. The germline V and J ends were trimmed by 1 base and 3 bases, with 9 bases remaining between them. This CDR3 is built from 15 residues. Germline CDR1 and CDR2: KGHDR and SFDVKD. CDR3 in amino acids: CATSDFPGNYNEQFF. Written as DNA, the CDR3 is TGTGCCACCAGTGATTTTCCGGGTAACTACAATGAGCAGTTCTTC.

J is TRBJ1-2 and V is TRBV5-6; D is perhaps TRBD1 (6 bases). CDR1 and CDR2 (germline): SGHDT, YYEEEE. Trimming pared 5 bases from V and 4 bases from J, leaving 12 bases between. The CDR3 is made up of 13 amino acids. The CDR3 protein is CASRVGGLYGYTF. CDR3 sequence (DNA): TGTGCCAGCAGAGTAGGGGGTCTCTATGGCTACACCTTC.

The chain combines TRBV28 with TRBJ1-2, with D perhaps TRBD1 (6 bases). CDR3 size: 14 residues. Between the trimmed V and J ends, which lost 4 bases and 6 bases, there was a span of 15 bases. The germline gives CDR1 MDHEN, CDR2 SYDVKM. CDR3 coding DNA: TGTGCCAGCAGTTCGGAGGGCAGGGGCGATGGCTACACCTTC. Protein sequence: CASSSEGRGDGYTF.

The chain links TRBV27 to TRBJ1-5, with a possible D match to TRBD1 (5 bases). V shed 0 bases and J shed 4 bases, with 16 bases lying between them. This CDR3 is built from 17 residues. The germline V gene has CDR1 MNHEY and CDR2 SMNVEV (reference sequence). CDR3 loop: CASSLSRPGSPNQPQHF. The DNA for the CDR3 is TGTGCCAGCAGTTTATCGCGGCCAGGGAGCCCGAATCAGCCCCAGCATTTT.

J is TRBJ2-7 and V is TRBV24-1; perhaps TRBD2 as D (6 bases). Germline V gene data show CDR1 as KGHDR and CDR2 as SFDVKD. V lost 5 bases, J lost 4 bases, and 14 bases lay in between. This CDR3 region has 14 residues. The chain's CDR3 is CATSAGRGAYEQYF. CDR3 coding DNA: TGTGCCACCAGTGCGGGGCGGGGTGCTTACGAGCAGTACTTC.

This clone was counted a single time. The J gene is TRBJ2-7, the V gene TRBV5-6; 11 nucleotides align to TRBD2. V shed 5 bases and J 7 bases; nucleotides not matched to a gene: 8. Per germline, CDR1 SGHDT and CDR2 YYEEEE. CDR3 length equals 14 residues. Written as DNA, the CDR3 is TGTGCCAGCAGTCATAGCGGGGGGGCACGAGAGCAGTACTTC. It translates to CASSHSGGAREQYF.

The genes are TRBV24-1 and TRBJ2-5, with 8 bases identical to TRBD2. With 5 bases clipped from V and 5 bases from J, the junction kept 9 bases outside the gene matches. The germline CDR1 and CDR2 sequences are KGHDR and SFDVKD. This CDR3 has 15 amino acids. The CDR3 reads CATSVAGFLSETQYF. CDR3 bases: TGTGCCACCAGTGTAGCGGGGTTCCTCAGTGAGACCCAGTACTTC.

The chain combines TRBV9 with TRBJ1-6, with D maybe TRBD1 (5 bases). Looked up from germline, CDR1 is SGDLS and CDR2 is YYNGEE. Between the trimmed V and J ends, which lost 4 bases and 11 bases, there was a span of 13 bases. This CDR3 is built from 13 residues. This chain's CDR3 is CASSLEGVTPLHF. Here the CDR3 DNA reads TGTGCCAGCAGCCTCGAAGGGGTAACACCCCTCCACTTT.

This clone was counted once. The chain has TRBV7-2 and TRBJ2-7, with TRBD2 identical over 8 bases. This CDR3 region has 16 residues. The germline V gene has CDR1 SGHTA and CDR2 FQGNSA. Germline trimming cut 5 bases from V and 4 bases from J; bases unmatched to any gene: 13. The CDR3 DNA sequence: TGTGCCAGCAGCCCTGTTTCTAGGCGGGGGGTATACGAGCAGTACTTC. Translation: CASSPVSRRGVYEQYF. The variable domain in full, with the rest retrieved from reference TRBV7-2 and TRBJ2-7, is GAGVSQSPSNKVTEKGKDVELRCDPISGHTALYWYRQSLGQGLEFLIYFQGNSAPDKSGLPSDRFSAERTGGSVSTLTIQRTQQEDSAVYLCASSPVSRRGVYEQYFGPGTRLTVT.

V gene TRBV12-5 combines with J gene TRBJ2-7, with 10 bases matching TRBD2. From germline, CDR1 is LGHNT and CDR2 FRNRAP. The V segment lost 0 bases and the J segment 4 bases; nucleotides outside the gene matches: 9. There are 17 residues in the CDR3. The CDR3 DNA reads as TGTGCTAGTGGTTTGGTGACCACAGGACTAGCGGTTTACGAGCAGTACTTC. Translation: CASGLVTTGLAVYEQYF.

The chain links TRBV28 to TRBJ1-5; D unresolved. The length of the CDR3 is 15 residues. Trimming removed 4 bases from V and 1 base from J, with 11 bases in between. Germline-derived CDR1 and CDR2 are MDHEN and SYDVKM. As DNA, the CDR3 is TGTGCCAGCAGTTCGCGACTGAACAGCAATCAGCCCCAGCATTTT. This encodes CASSSRLNSNQPQHF.

The chain recombines TRBV11-2 with TRBJ1-4; tentative D call: TRBD1 (5 bases). CDR3 length equals 15 residues. Germline CDR1 and CDR2: SGHAT and FQNNGV. V dropped 5 bases and J dropped 3 bases, with 13 bases sitting between them. In nucleotides, the CDR3 is TGTGCCAGCAGCCCCGGGCAGGGCCCTAATGAAAAACTGTTTTTT. Translating it yields CASSPGQGPNEKLFF. Full variable domain (rest looked up from reference TRBV11-2 and TRBJ1-4): EAGVAQSPRYKIIEKRQSVAFWCNPISGHATLYWYQQILGQGPKLLIQFQNNGVVDDSQLPKDRFSAERLKGVDSTLKIQPAKLEDSAVYLCASSPGQGPNEKLFFGSGTQLSVL.

The chain employs TRBV2 and TRBJ1-6, with D unclear. Germline V gene lookup returns CDR1 SNHLY and CDR2 FYNNEI. V gave up 5 bases and J gave up 10 bases, with 15 bases separating them. This CDR3 spans 14 amino acids. CDR3 DNA: TGTGCCAGCAGTCTCTTCGGGGTCGGCTCACCCCTCCACTTT. This codes for CASSLFGVGSPLHF.

The V gene is TRBV4-2, the J gene TRBJ2-3; 10 bases agree with TRBD2. The J segment lost 6 bases and the V segment lost 0 bases, leaving 9 bases of the junction unmatched. Germline-derived CDR1 and CDR2 are LGHNA and YNFKEQ. This CDR3 region has 17 residues. CDR3 bases: TGTGCCAGCAGCCAAGATCAAGCGGGGGGGCCGGGCGATACGCAGTATTTT. Protein sequence: CASSQDQAGGPGDTQYF.

The count of this clone is one. The rearrangement uses TRBV6-1 and TRBJ1-6; 7 bases map to TRBD1. The V and J ends lost 10 bases and 0 bases, in that order; junction bases with no gene match: 6. The CDR3 sequence is 15 residues long. The germline gives CDR1 MNHNS, CDR2 SASEGT. The CDR3 protein is CAIKGASSYNSPLHF. The CDR3 DNA reads as TGTGCCATAAAGGGGGCCAGCTCCTATAATTCACCCCTCCACTTT.

This clone was seen once. The chain joins TRBV19 to TRBJ2-6; D remains unclear. CDR1 is LNHDA, CDR2 SQIVND, per germline (reference sequence). The V end was cut by 5 bases, the J end by 2 bases, with 1 base between. The CDR3 loop spans 12 amino acids. The CDR3: CASSAGANVLTF. The CDR3 region has the DNA TGTGCCAGTAGTGCTGGGGCCAACGTCCTGACTTTC.

The chain links TRBV30 to TRBJ1-3; D is ambiguous. Trimming cost V 0 bases and J 0 bases, with 3 bases left between them. This CDR3 is 13 amino acids long. Germline V lookup: CDR1 GTSNPN, CDR2 SVGIG (reference sequence). CDR3 bases: TGTGCCTGGAGTGTGAGCTCTGGAAACACCATATATTTT. Amino acids: CAWSVSSGNTIYF.

In the case of this clone: This same CDR3 is encoded by further DNA sequences in the sample. This sequence joins TRBV9 and TRBJ2-1, with TRBD2 matching over 11 bases. The CDR3 spans 15 residues. J gave up 9 bases and V 4 bases, and 9 bases lay outside the gene matches. Germline-derived CDR1 and CDR2 are SGDLS and YYNGEE. CDR3 residues: CASSPPASGGLEQFF. The CDR3 DNA reads TGTGCCAGCAGCCCCCCGGCTAGCGGGGGGCTTGAGCAGTTCTTC. Drawing the rest from reference TRBV9 and TRBJ2-1, the complete variable domain is DSGVTQTPKHLITATGQRVTLRCSPRSGDLSVYWYQQSLDQGLQFLIQYYNGEERAKGNILERFSAQQFPDLHSELNLSSLELGDSALYFCASSPPASGGLEQFFGPGTRLTVL.

V is TRBV6-2 or TRBV6-3 and J is TRBJ1-2, with D unresolved. V lost 2 bases to trimming and J lost 4 bases, with 11 bases between them. CDR1 and CDR2 (germline): MNHEY, SVGEGT. The CDR3 extends over 14 amino acids. The DNA of the CDR3 is TGTGCCAGCAGTTACGAGAAAGACATCTATGGCTACACCTTC. Its translation: CASSYEKDIYGYTF.

The chain carries TRBV6-5 and TRBJ1-2; D gene unclear. This CDR3 has 14 residues. Per germline, CDR1 MNHEY and CDR2 SVGAGI. V was shortened by 2 bases and J by 7 bases, with 14 bases between the two germline ends. CDR3 nucleotide sequence: TGTGCCAGCAGTTACGCCTCTACAGCCGGTGGCTACACCTTC. The encoded protein is CASSYASTAGGYTF.

The J gene is TRBJ2-3, the V gene TRBV7-2; 16 positions match TRBD2. V lost 4 bases to trimming and J lost 14 bases; unmatched junction nucleotides: 9. CDR1 SGHTA and CDR2 FQGNSA come from the germline V gene. CDR3 length equals 15 residues. The CDR3 spells CASSSPGLAGGPPYF. For the CDR3, the DNA is TGTGCCAGCAGCTCACCGGGACTAGCGGGGGGGCCCCCGTATTTT.

The sample holds a few counts of this clone. J is TRBJ1-4 and V is TRBV9, with 7 bases matching TRBD1. The trim removed 3 bases at V and 7 bases at J, leaving 6 bases unmatched. The germline V gene has CDR1 SGDLS and CDR2 YYNGEE. The CDR3 sequence is 14 residues long. Written as DNA, the CDR3 is TGTGCCAGCAGCGCGGGACAGCCTGGTGAAAAACTGTTTTTT. Its translation: CASSAGQPGEKLFF.

This rearrangement joins TRBV6-1 to TRBJ1-1, with a tentative D call TRBD1 (6 bases). The CDR3 extends over 15 amino acids. The germline V and J ends were trimmed by 1 base and 4 bases, with 13 bases remaining between them. Germline V gives CDR1 MNHNS, CDR2 SASEGT. CDR3 amino acids: CASSEEGQGFTEAFF. For the CDR3, the DNA is TGTGCCAGCAGTGAAGAGGGTCAGGGGTTCACTGAAGCTTTCTTT.

This clone was picked up a small number of times. This chain joins TRBV18 and TRBJ1-2; the D gene is possibly TRBD1 (6 bases). The germline V gene encodes CDR1 KGHSH and CDR2 LQKENI. The CDR3 is made up of 14 amino acids. Trimming took 2 bases from V and 3 from J, leaving 10 bases between them. The CDR3, as DNA: TGTGCCAGCTCACCATACAGGGAAGACTATGGCTACACCTTC. Translation: CASSPYREDYGYTF.

This chain links TRBV5-1 with TRBJ1-4, with 8 positions matching TRBD1. From germline, CDR1 is SGHRS and CDR2 YFSETQ. Germline trimming cut 3 bases from V and 8 bases from J; bases unmatched to any gene: 9. The CDR3 spans 15 residues. The CDR3, as DNA: TGCGCCAGCAGCTCGGTTGTCGACAGGGGAGAAAAACTGTTTTTT. Translation: CASSSVVDRGEKLFF.

V is TRBV11-3 and J is TRBJ1-4; the match to TRBD1 covers 10 bases. The trim removed 5 bases at V and 3 bases at J, leaving 3 bases unmatched. The CDR3 length is 15 residues. CDR1 and CDR2 from the germline V gene are SGHNT and YENEEA. The DNA for the CDR3 is TGTGCCAGCAGCCCCGGGACAGGGGCTAATGAAAAACTGTTTTTT. Amino acid sequence: CASSPGTGANEKLFF.

The gene calls are TRBV30 and TRBJ2-5; D is unresolved. Trimming took 0 bases from V and 4 from J, leaving 3 bases between them. The CDR3 runs 11 residues. CDR1 GTSNPN and CDR2 SVGIG come from the germline V gene (reference sequence). This CDR3 reads CAWSVAETQYF. CDR3 sequence (DNA): TGTGCCTGGAGTGTTGCAGAGACCCAGTACTTC. The complete variable domain, with remaining parts taken from reference TRBV30 and TRBJ2-5, reads SQTIHQWPATLVQPVGSPLSLECTVEGTSNPNLYWYRQAAGRGLQLLFYSVGIGQISSEVPQNLSASRPQDRQFILSSKKLLLSDSGFYLCAWSVAETQYFGPGTRLLVL.

This clone was observed once. This chain joins TRBV14 and TRBJ2-5; D call uncertain. Germline assignment: CDR1 SGHDN and CDR2 FVKESK. This CDR3 spans 12 amino acids. V was clipped by 1 base and J by 4 bases, with 4 bases between them. In DNA form, the CDR3 reads TGTGCCAGCAGCCAAGTGGGAGAGACCCAGTACTTC. Residues: CASSQVGETQYF.

The gene calls are TRBV9 and TRBJ1-2, with D possibly being TRBD1 (6 bases). V shed 4 bases and J shed 3 bases, with 10 bases lying between them. Germline-derived CDR1 and CDR2 are SGDLS and YYNGEE. The CDR3 loop spans 13 amino acids. As DNA, the CDR3 is TGTGCCAGCAGCCTCAGGGGCGACTATGGCTACACCTTC. It yields the protein CASSLRGDYGYTF.